Below, 11 T cell receptor beta chains from the same sample are listed, as sequenced in a study of shared clonotypes between healthy human individuals. This table comes from immunoSEQ multiplex PCR, and its TCRdb copy is limited to in-frame clones, with some not included. Of more than 2 million clones in the sample, approximately 94% were seen once. Sequenced: naive CD4+ T cells sorted from blood. Stated subset: CD45RA+ positively selected. These receptors originate from a man younger than 35 in good health.

The rearrangement links TRBV2 to TRBJ1-4, with a tentative D call TRBD1 (6 bases). Germline CDR1 reads SNHLY; CDR2 reads FYNNEI. CDR3 length: 15 amino acids. The V gene lost 8 bases and the J gene lost 5 bases, with 18 bases spanning the gap. CDR3 region: CASHRIQGLNEKLFF. Here the CDR3 DNA reads TGTGCCAGCCATAGAATCCAGGGGTTGAATGAAAAACTGTTTTTT.

The chain recombines TRBV9 with TRBJ2-2; D is uncertain. Trimming took 3 bases from V and 4 from J, leaving 19 bases between them. CDR3 length: 17 residues. Germline V gene data show CDR1 as SGDLS and CDR2 as YYNGEE. CDR3 sequence: CASSAGLAETPTGELFF. The CDR3 DNA reads as TGTGCCAGCAGCGCCGGGCTGGCGGAGACCCCCACCGGGGAGCTGTTTTTT. Full variable domain (rest looked up from reference TRBV9 and TRBJ2-2): DSGVTQTPKHLITATGQRVTLRCSPRSGDLSVYWYQQSLDQGLQFLIQYYNGEERAKGNILERFSAQQFPDLHSELNLSSLELGDSALYFCASSAGLAETPTGELFFGEGSRLTVL.

CDR3 amino acids: CASSVGAWGTEAFF. The CDR3 DNA follows: TGTGCCAGCAGTGTGGGGGCGTGGGGCACTGAAGCTTTCTTT. The rearrangement links TRBV25-1 to TRBJ1-1; D might be TRBD1 (6 bases). The CDR3 spans 14 residues. The V gene's germline CDR1 is MGHDK and CDR2 SYGVNS. Trimming left V 4 bases short and J 4 bases short, with 13 bases between. The whole variable domain, filled in from reference TRBV25-1 and TRBJ1-1, reads EADIYQTPRYLVIGTGKKITLECSQTMGHDKMYWYQQDPGMELHLIHYSYGVNSTEKGDLSSESTVSRIRTEHFPLTLESARPSHTSQYLCASSVGAWGTEAFFGQGTRLTVV.

On this clone: This sample includes further DNA sequences coding for the same CDR3. This sequence joins TRBV7-9 and TRBJ1-2; D is unclear. V was trimmed by 1 base and J by 1 base, leaving 7 bases between them. This CDR3 is 14 amino acids long. The germline V gene has CDR1 SEHNR and CDR2 FQNEAQ (reference sequence). The CDR3 reads CASSLVGLNYGYTF. The DNA of the CDR3 is TGTGCCAGCAGCTTAGTTGGCCTTAACTATGGCTACACCTTC.

The chain is built from TRBV7-2 and TRBJ2-7, with 14 positions matching TRBD2. Germline V CDR1 and CDR2: SGHTA, FQGNSA. This CDR3 is 16 amino acids long. V trimming: 4 bases; J trimming: 3 bases; junction bases outside the gene matches: 5. The CDR3 loop is CASSSGTSGRIYEQYF. In DNA, the CDR3 is TGTGCCAGCAGCTCCGGGACTAGCGGGAGAATCTACGAGCAGTACTTC.

The CDR3: CASSPLPSGITASTDTQYF. The CDR3 coding sequence is TGTGCCAGCTCACCACTCCCTAGCGGAATAACTGCTAGCACAGATACGCAGTATTTT. The chain links TRBV18 to TRBJ2-3; TRBD2 matches at 7 bases. This CDR3 contains 19 residues. The germline V gene encodes CDR1 KGHSH and CDR2 LQKENI. The junction had 13 bases not matched to a gene; V was cut back by 1 base and J by 0 bases.

V is TRBV5-1 and J is TRBJ2-2; the D is unclear. Germline CDR1 is SGHRS and CDR2 is YFSETQ. This CDR3 is 15 amino acids long. Trimming left V 0 bases short and J 4 bases short, with 10 bases between. As DNA, the CDR3 is TGCGCCAGCAGCTTGGCCGGGCAGCTCACCGGGGAGCTGTTTTTT. Translation: CASSLAGQLTGELFF.

The chain has TRBV28 and TRBJ1-1, with D hard to call. Trimming took off 2 bases at V and 4 bases at J, with 11 bases between the two ends. Germline CDR1 reads MDHEN; CDR2 reads SYDVKM. The CDR3 is 14 residues long. The CDR3 region has the DNA TGTGCCAGCAGTTTACGAAGGATTGGCACTGAAGCTTTCTTT. Translation gives CASSLRRIGTEAFF.

With respect to this clone: Other nucleotide sequences from this sample produce the same CDR3. V gene TRBV19 combines with J gene TRBJ2-1, with D unresolved. Trimming took 3 bases from V and 4 from J, leaving 4 bases between them. The germline V gene has CDR1 LNHDA and CDR2 SQIVND (reference sequence). This CDR3 is 12 amino acids long. The CDR3 nucleotides read TGTGCCAGTAGTATGAGGTACAATGAGCAGTTCTTC. Translation gives CASSMRYNEQFF.

The gene calls are TRBV5-5 and TRBJ1-2; 9 bases map to TRBD1. The CDR3 has 14 amino acids. The V gene end was trimmed by 5 bases and the J gene end by 6 bases; junction bases not matched to a gene: 8. The germline gives CDR1 SGHKS, CDR2 YYEKEE (reference sequence). This CDR3 reads CASSWGQGHDGYTF. The CDR3 DNA follows: TGTGCCAGCAGTTGGGGACAGGGCCACGATGGCTACACCTTC.

This chain joins TRBV19 and TRBJ2-2; D not certain. V lost 3 bases and J lost 7, with 18 bases in between. CDR3 length equals 16 residues. Germline CDR1 LNHDA, CDR2 SQIVND (reference sequence). The DNA for the CDR3 is TGTGCCAGTAGTATCGACGGCAGCCCAACATACGGGGAGCTGTTTTTT. It codes for CASSIDGSPTYGELFF.